A single sample gave rise to the 20 T cell receptor beta chains below, sequenced in a study of monozygotic twins with inflammatory bowel disease. Each CDR3 protein gets one entry in TCRdb, which reprocessed the 5' RACE reads and gives no DNA. This repertoire includes about 160,000 distinct CDR3 sequences. The sequenced material came from blood. The receptors come from a human donor with ulcerative colitis or Crohn's disease, or a healthy co-twin of an affected twin (not recorded which).

The chain has TRBV4-2 and TRBJ2-5; no DNA is available, so the TRBD2 call from TCRdb remains unchecked. This CDR3 is 19 amino acids long. CDR1 is LGHNA, CDR2 YNFKEQ, per germline. The CDR3 reads CASTPGLAGGAVGQETQYF.

The chain links TRBV6-6 to TRBJ1-6; the TRBD1 assignment by TCRdb is unverifiable without DNA. The germline CDR1 and CDR2 sequences are MNHNY and SVGAGI (reference sequence). The CDR3 covers 13 residues. Here the CDR3 reads CASSTQDRSPLHF.

The CDR3 loop is CSARDLRQGSNEQFF. This rearrangement joins TRBV20-1 to TRBJ2-1; TCRdb names TRBD1, which stays unverified in the absence of DNA. In germline, CDR1 is DFQATT, CDR2 SNEGSKA (reference sequence). The CDR3 is 15 residues long.

The chain has TRBV7-3 and TRBJ2-1; as DNA is missing, the TRBD1 call by TCRdb cannot be tested. CDR3 size: 14 residues. Germline CDR1 reads SGHTA; CDR2 reads FQGTGA. This chain's CDR3 is CASSSTPRGSEQFF.

The chain employs TRBV12-3 or TRBV12-4 and TRBJ1-5; TCRdb gives TRBD1 as the D gene, but with no DNA this cannot be confirmed. The CDR3 loop spans 15 amino acids. The CDR3 reads CASSLGQGAGQPQHF.

The CDR3 region is CASSHMGVRSYEQYF. The rearrangement joins TRBV14 to TRBJ2-7; there is no DNA to check the TCRdb D call of TRBD1. The CDR3 has 15 amino acids. The V gene's germline CDR1 is SGHDN and CDR2 FVKESK.

The chain uses TRBV7-2 and TRBJ2-5. Per germline, CDR1 SGHTA and CDR2 FQGNSA. The CDR3 length is 14 residues. CDR3 loop: CASSLTGEQETQYF.

The V call is TRBV28, the J call TRBJ1-5; checking the TCRdb D call of TRBD1 is not possible without DNA. This CDR3 region has 16 residues. The V gene's germline CDR1 is MDHEN and CDR2 SYDVKM. The CDR3 region is CASSLVPTTGNQPQHF.

The rearrangement links TRBV27 to TRBJ2-7; TCRdb proposes TRBD1, but this gene call is untestable without DNA. Germline V gene lookup returns CDR1 MNHEY and CDR2 SMNVEV (reference sequence). This CDR3 is built from 15 residues. This chain's CDR3 is CASSLVGTGLRVQYF.

The chain links TRBV24-1 to TRBJ2-1; lacking DNA, the TRBD1 call made by TCRdb goes unchecked. Germline loops: CDR1 KGHDR, CDR2 SFDVKD. The CDR3 has 14 residues. The CDR3 region is CATSVADRENEQFF.

CDR3 protein: CASSFRQGLAKNIQYF. The V and J genes are TRBV7-8 and TRBJ2-4; no DNA is available, so the TRBD1 call from TCRdb remains unchecked. This CDR3 contains 16 residues. Germline assignment: CDR1 SGHVS and CDR2 FQNEAQ.

This chain joins TRBV20-1 and TRBJ1-6; TCRdb selects TRBD1, and the lack of DNA leaves this call unchecked. CDR1 is DFQATT, CDR2 SNEGSKA, per germline (reference sequence). The CDR3 extends over 16 amino acids. The CDR3 protein is CSARVWTGGLNSPLHF.

V and J are TRBV7-2 and TRBJ2-2; the D call of TRBD2 rests on TCRdb alone, since no DNA is present to check it. The CDR3 extends over 16 amino acids. Germline V CDR1 and CDR2: SGHTA, FQGNSA. The CDR3 region is CASSLTSGRATGELFF.

The rearrangement uses TRBV5-1 and TRBJ2-5; there is no DNA to check the TCRdb D call of TRBD1. Germline assignment: CDR1 SGHRS and CDR2 YFSETQ. This CDR3 comprises 16 residues. This CDR3 is CASSLIGQGAGETQYF.

The V call is TRBV15, the J call TRBJ2-3. The CDR3 is 16 residues long. Germline V gene lookup returns CDR1 LNHNV and CDR2 YYDKDF (reference sequence). The CDR3 sequence is CATSRLFTGGSDTQYF.

The chain is built from TRBV20-1 and TRBJ2-1; no DNA is available, so the TRBD1 call from TCRdb remains unchecked. The CDR3 extends over 15 amino acids. The V gene's germline CDR1 is DFQATT and CDR2 SNEGSKA (reference sequence). CDR3 region: CSARDGTNSYNEQFF.

The V call is TRBV5-6, the J call TRBJ1-5. The CDR3 covers 15 residues. The V gene's germline CDR1 is SGHDT and CDR2 YYEEEE. The CDR3 is CASSVLQGGGQPQHF. Looking up the rest from reference TRBV5-6 and TRBJ1-5 gives the full variable domain: DAGVTQSPTHLIKTRGQQVTLRCSPKSGHDTVSWYQQALGQGPQFIFQYYEEEERQRGNFPDRFSGHQFPNYSSELNVNALLLGDSALYLCASSVLQGGGQPQHFGDGTRLSIL.

The chain links TRBV18 to TRBJ2-1; TCRdb gives TRBD1 as the D gene, but with no DNA this cannot be confirmed. CDR1 KGHSH and CDR2 LQKENI come from the germline V gene. The CDR3 covers 13 residues. The CDR3 sequence is CASSPQRGNEQFF. The whole variable domain, filled in from reference TRBV18 and TRBJ2-1, reads NAGVMQNPRHLVRRRGQEARLRCSPMKGHSHVYWYRQLPEEGLKFMVYLQKENIIDESGMPKERFSAEFPKEGPSILRIQQVVRGDSAAYFCASSPQRGNEQFFGPGTRLTVL.

The rearrangement uses TRBV29-1 and TRBJ1-1. Germline CDR1 SQVTM, CDR2 ANQGSEA. CDR3 length equals 14 residues. The CDR3: CSVGVSSLNTEAFF.

The V call is TRBV10-3, the J call TRBJ2-5; TCRdb lists TRBD2, though no DNA is available to test this call. This CDR3 contains 16 residues. Per germline, CDR1 ENHRY and CDR2 SYGVKD. The CDR3 here is CAISESSSGNQETQYF.